Below are 28 T cell receptor beta chains sequenced from a single sample in a study of CD8 T cells in ankylosing spondylitis. TCRdb processed the 5' RACE reads anew with MiXCR; each CDR3 protein has one entry. Here the sample spans roughly 230,000 distinct CDR3 sequences, about 18% being singletons. The sequenced sample was blood, either unsorted or a sorted T cell fraction (not recorded which). These receptor sequences come from a male donor with ankylosing spondylitis or in good health (not recorded which).

This clonotype has only one observation. The CDR3 protein is CASSQSLAGEQYF. The CDR3 DNA reads as TGTGCCAGCAGCCAATCACTAGCGGGCGAGCAGTACTTC. The chain is built from TRBV7-9 and TRBJ2-7, with TRBD2 matching over 9 bases. CDR3 size: 13 residues. Germline V gene lookup returns CDR1 SEHNR and CDR2 FQNEAQ (reference sequence). V gave up 5 bases and J gave up 6 bases; unmatched junction bases: 5. Looking up the rest from reference TRBV7-9 and TRBJ2-7 gives the full variable domain: DTGVSQNPRHKITKRGQNVTFRCDPISEHNRLYWYRQTLGQGPEFLTYFQNEAQLEKSRLLSDRFSAERPKGSFSTLEIQRTEQGDSAMYLCASSQSLAGEQYFGPGTRLTVT.

This chain joins TRBV3-1 and TRBJ1-1, with TRBD1 matching over 10 bases. There are 16 residues in the CDR3. Germline loops: CDR1 LGHDT, CDR2 YNNKEL (reference sequence). The junction had 12 bases not matched to a gene; V was cut back by 4 bases and J by 7 bases. This CDR3 reads CASSRGDRGVRHEAFF. The CDR3 nucleotides are TGTGCCAGCAGCCGAGGGGACAGGGGAGTCCGTCATGAAGCTTTCTTT.

This chain uses TRBV3-1 with TRBJ2-4, with a weak D call TRBD2 (6 bases). The germline V gene encodes CDR1 LGHDT and CDR2 YNNKEL (reference sequence). Trimming took 0 bases from V and 6 from J, leaving 9 bases between them. This CDR3 contains 14 residues. The CDR3 sequence: CASSQEVSGNIQYF. The CDR3 DNA reads as TGTGCCAGCAGCCAAGAGGTTAGCGGAAACATTCAGTACTTC.

This clonotype turned up a few times. The chain has TRBV7-6 and TRBJ2-5, with D maybe TRBD1 (5 bases). Germline CDR1 and CDR2: SGHVS and FNYEAQ. V shed 1 base and J shed 2 bases, with 14 bases lying between them. This CDR3 has 16 residues. The CDR3 DNA is TGTGCCAGCAGCTTAGTGTGGTCCGGACAACAAGAGACCCAGTACTTC. This sequence encodes CASSLVWSGQQETQYF. Together with reference TRBV7-6 and TRBJ2-5, the CDR3 gives the full variable domain: GAGVSQSPRYKVTKRGQDVALRCDPISGHVSLYWYRQALGQGPEFLTYFNYEAQQDKSGLPNDRFSAERPEGSISTLTIQRTEQRDSAMYRCASSLVWSGQQETQYFGPGTRLLVL.

The chain links TRBV28 to TRBJ1-5, with D unclear. The ends were cut back, 6 bases at V and 0 bases at J, with 12 bases in the middle. The CDR3 totals 15 residues. Germline V gene lookup returns CDR1 MDHEN and CDR2 SYDVKM. CDR3 DNA sequence: TGTGCCAGCAGGACGAGAGTTAATAGCAATCAGCCCCAGCATTTT. It yields the protein CASRTRVNSNQPQHF. Drawing the rest from reference TRBV28 and TRBJ1-5, the complete variable domain is DVKVTQSSRYLVKRTGEKVFLECVQDMDHENMFWYRQDPGLGLRLIYFSYDVKMKEKGDIPEGYSVSREKKERFSLILESASTNQTSMYLCASRTRVNSNQPQHFGDGTRLSIL.

V gene TRBV3-1 combines with J gene TRBJ2-1, with 13 nucleotides matching TRBD2. The CDR3 loop spans 17 amino acids. The V segment lost 4 bases and the J segment 6 bases; nucleotides outside the gene matches: 9. The germline CDR1 and CDR2 sequences are LGHDT and YNNKEL (reference sequence). The CDR3 DNA reads as TGTGCCAGCAGCCCCTTACTAGCGGGAGGGTTGGGCAATGAGCAGTTCTTC. This codes for CASSPLLAGGLGNEQFF.

There are a few counts of this clonotype. CDR3 region: CASSGGWASGRAVGNEQFF. The DNA of the CDR3 is TGTGCCAGCAGTGGGGGTTGGGCTAGCGGGAGGGCTGTTGGCAATGAGCAGTTCTTC. The chain carries TRBV6-1 and TRBJ2-1, with 12 bases aligning to TRBD2. This CDR3 is 19 amino acids long. Per the germline V gene, CDR1 is MNHNS and CDR2 is SASEGT. Losses at the gene ends were 4 bases for V and 6 bases for J; bases not matched to a gene: 16.

This clonotype was found a few times. The V and J genes are TRBV11-2 and TRBJ2-2; D is perhaps TRBD2 (5 bases). Trimming left V 3 bases short and J 7 bases short, with 12 bases between. Germline V gene sequence: CDR1 SGHAT, CDR2 FQNNGV. The CDR3 runs to 14 residues. The CDR3 protein is CASSFTRFDGELFF. CDR3 nucleotides: TGTGCCAGCAGCTTCACTAGGTTCGACGGGGAGCTGTTTTTT.

In its sample, this clonotype was seen a few times. The rearrangement uses TRBV4-3 and TRBJ1-3; D call uncertain. This CDR3 contains 18 residues. The germline gives CDR1 LGHNA, CDR2 YSLEER. Trimming removed 4 bases at V and 0 bases at J, with 19 bases between. The CDR3 region has the DNA TGCGCCAGCAGCCCATTATGGGTAGGGCTCCGCTCTGGAAACACCATATATTTT. This encodes CASSPLWVGLRSGNTIYF.

Worth noting for this clonotype: This may be a read error: a much more frequent sequence differs by one nucleotide. The rearrangement links TRBV9 to TRBJ2-1, with D tentatively TRBD2 (5 bases). The ends were cut back, 0 bases at V and 3 bases at J, with 13 bases in the middle. CDR3 length equals 16 residues. In germline, CDR1 is SGDLS, CDR2 YYNGEE. The CDR3 loop is CASSVDERAIYNEQFF. CDR3 DNA: TGTGCCAGCAGCGTAGACGAGAGGGCCATCTACAATGAGCAGTTCTTC.

This rearrangement joins TRBV5-1 to TRBJ2-7, with 13 bases aligning to TRBD2. The CDR3 is 15 amino acids. V lost 5 bases and J lost 5; bases outside the gene matches: 7. CDR1 SGHRS and CDR2 YFSETQ come from the germline V gene. The chain's CDR3 is CASREGLAGVHEQYF. The CDR3 bases are TGCGCCAGCAGGGAAGGACTAGCGGGAGTTCACGAGCAGTACTTC.

This chain joins TRBV12-3 or TRBV12-4 and TRBJ1-3, with 9 bases aligning to TRBD1. Losses at the gene ends were 5 bases for V and 2 bases for J; bases not matched to a gene: 7. The CDR3 length is 16 residues. The CDR3 DNA sequence: TGTGCCAGCAGTCCACGTGGACAGGGGACTGGAAACACCATATATTTT. Encoded protein: CASSPRGQGTGNTIYF.

J is TRBJ2-7 and V is TRBV5-1; no clear D. This CDR3 spans 16 amino acids. The V end lost 0 bases, the J end lost 2 bases, and 15 bases lay between the germline ends. CDR1 is SGHRS and CDR2 is YFSETQ in the germline V gene. The CDR3 is CASSLDLGYPAYEQYF. DNA of the CDR3: TGCGCCAGCAGCTTGGACCTGGGATATCCAGCCTACGAGCAGTACTTC.

The chain employs TRBV4-1 and TRBJ1-2; no definite D call. The CDR3 runs 13 residues. Trimming removed 1 base at V and 5 bases at J, with 8 bases between. Germline CDR1 reads MGHRA; CDR2 reads YSYEKL. DNA for the CDR3: TGCGCCAGCAGCCAAGCAGGTGAATATGGCTACACCTTC. This encodes CASSQAGEYGYTF.

The CDR3 reads CASSPDRMSNEQFF. CDR3 DNA sequence: TGCGCCAGCAGTCCGGACAGGATGTCCAATGAGCAGTTCTTC. The chain uses TRBV4-1 and TRBJ2-1, with TRBD1 matching over 7 bases. Germline lookup yields CDR1 MGHRA and CDR2 YSYEKL. V lost 6 bases and J lost 6; bases outside the gene matches: 8. This CDR3 has 14 residues.

Worth noting for this clonotype: Possible read error: a much larger clone is one base away. V and J are TRBV12-3 or TRBV12-4 and TRBJ1-5; perhaps TRBD1 as D (5 bases). This CDR3 region has 15 residues. The V end lost 3 bases, the J end lost 0 bases, and 9 bases lay between the germline ends. CDR3 sequence (DNA): TGTGCCAGCAGTTTCGACAGCAATAGCAATCAGCCCCAGCATTTT. Its translation: CASSFDSNSNQPQHF.

This clonotype was counted ten times or more. V is TRBV4-1 and J is TRBJ2-1, with D unclear. The V and J ends lost 0 bases and 0 bases respectively, with 15 bases between them. Germline V gene data show CDR1 as MGHRA and CDR2 as YSYEKL. CDR3 length: 18 amino acids. CDR3 DNA: TGCGCCAGCAGCCAAGACTGGCTGGCGCACAGCTCCTACAATGAGCAGTTCTTC. As protein: CASSQDWLAHSSYNEQFF.

This clonotype has just a few counts. The gene calls are TRBV12-3 or TRBV12-4 and TRBJ1-5, with D unresolved. The V gene lost 6 bases and the J gene lost 3 bases, with 15 bases spanning the gap. The CDR3 loop spans 15 amino acids. CDR3 sequence (DNA): TGTGCCAGCAGCACACGTGCAGCGTTCAATCAGCCCCAGCATTTT. Its protein is CASSTRAAFNQPQHF.

This clonotype was picked up one time. An end of the junction does not agree with germline; a read error may underlie this. V and J are TRBV7-2 and TRBJ2-1, with D tentatively TRBD2 (5 bases). Germline V lookup: CDR1 SGHTA, CDR2 FQGNSA. The CDR3 length is 14 residues. CDR3 protein: CASSSTELLGSNLF. Here the CDR3 DNA reads TGTGCCAGCAGCTCCACAGAGCTACTAGGGTCTAATCTCTTC.

This chain joins TRBV25-1 and TRBJ2-5; 9 bases agree with TRBD2. Germline assignment: CDR1 MGHDK and CDR2 SYGVNS. J was trimmed by 5 bases and V by 5 bases; bases with no gene match: 9. CDR3 length: 15 amino acids. Here the CDR3 reads CASSPASGTRETQYF. The CDR3 DNA follows: TGTGCCAGCAGTCCAGCTAGCGGGACGAGGGAGACCCAGTACTTC.

J is TRBJ2-5 and V is TRBV3-1; 7 bases agree with TRBD1. Germline values: CDR1 LGHDT, CDR2 YNNKEL (reference sequence). The CDR3 extends over 16 amino acids. V lost 0 bases, J lost 1 base, and 5 bases stayed unmatched. The CDR3: CASSQDRGQIQETQYF. CDR3 coding DNA: TGTGCCAGCAGCCAAGATCGGGGACAGATCCAAGAGACCCAGTACTTC.

The chain is built from TRBV4-3 and TRBJ2-7; D not resolved. V was clipped by 0 bases and J by 4 bases, with 10 bases between them. The CDR3 runs to 14 residues. CDR1 is LGHNA, CDR2 YSLEER, per germline. CDR3 sequence reads: CASSQEPQEYEQYF. Here the CDR3 DNA reads TGCGCCAGCAGCCAAGAGCCGCAAGAATACGAGCAGTACTTC.

This clonotype was detected a few times. The V and J genes are TRBV29-1 and TRBJ2-1, with D perhaps matching TRBD2 (5 bases). Trimming took off 1 base at V and 7 bases at J, with 20 bases between the two ends. Germline V CDR1 and CDR2: SQVTM, ANQGSEA. CDR3 length equals 16 residues. In DNA, the CDR3 is TGCAGCGTTGAAGGGACTTACGGCCGGTTGGTGAATGAGCAGTTCTTC. As protein: CSVEGTYGRLVNEQFF.

This clonotype was observed a handful of times. V usage is TRBV27 and J usage is TRBJ1-3; D remains ambiguous. The V gene lost 7 bases and the J gene lost 2 bases, with 12 bases spanning the gap. The germline CDR1 and CDR2 sequences are MNHEY and SMNVEV (reference sequence). CDR3 length: 14 residues. This chain's CDR3 is CASKPLGTGNTIYF. DNA of the CDR3: TGTGCCAGCAAACCGCTGGGGACTGGAAACACCATATATTTT.

The sample holds many counts of this clonotype. The chain is built from TRBV4-2 and TRBJ2-1; D tentatively fits TRBD1 or TRBD2 (6 bases each). CDR3 length equals 14 residues. V lost 8 bases to trimming and J lost 9 bases, with 20 bases between them. Per the germline V gene, CDR1 is LGHNA and CDR2 is YNFKEQ. This chain's CDR3 is CASEGGEVSGEQFF. The CDR3 DNA is TGTGCCAGCGAGGGGGGAGAAGTGTCTGGTGAGCAGTTCTTC.

The chain employs TRBV6-5 and TRBJ2-7; 8 bases match TRBD1. Germline CDR1 and CDR2: MNHEY and SVGAGI. The CDR3 contains 18 residues. The V and J ends lost 4 bases and 3 bases, in that order; junction bases with no gene match: 17. The CDR3 sequence: CASSSEPPGAGGLYEQYF. CDR3 nucleotide sequence: TGTGCCAGCAGTTCCGAACCCCCTGGGGCAGGGGGCCTCTACGAGCAGTACTTC.

This clonotype showed up many times. The chain joins TRBV6-5 to TRBJ2-2; perhaps D is TRBD1 or TRBD2 (5 bases each). The length of the CDR3 is 14 residues. V gave up 0 bases and J gave up 6 bases, with 8 bases separating them. CDR1 and CDR2 (germline): MNHEY, SVGAGI. The CDR3 sequence: CASSYSGTAGELFF. The CDR3 DNA sequence: TGTGCCAGCAGTTACTCGGGGACGGCCGGGGAGCTGTTTTTT.

This clonotype was observed many times. The chain has TRBV5-1 and TRBJ2-1, with 9 positions matching TRBD2. V was pared by 2 bases and J by 6 bases, with 15 bases of the junction left unmatched. The CDR3 is made up of 18 amino acids. The germline V gene has CDR1 SGHRS and CDR2 YFSETQ. In DNA, the CDR3 is TGCGCCAGCAGCTTCATGGCGGCTATAGCGGGAGCCGGCAATGAGCAGTTCTTC. It codes for CASSFMAAIAGAGNEQFF.